This is a list of T cell receptor beta chains from one sample in a study of control samples from healthy donors and cancer patients. Only in-frame clones appear in the TCRdb table, and some are missing; sequencing was by immunoSEQ multiplex PCR. The profile covers more than 35,000 clones, with roughly 94% appearing a single time and approximately 24% taken by the ten largest. The material sequenced was blood. The receptors stem from a man between 60 and 75 years old in good health. CDR3s include the opening cysteine and the closing phenylalanine or tryptophan. Each record gives: clone size, V gene, J gene, D gene, CDR3 protein, CDR3 DNA. The D gene is left open where the match is weak. Clone sizes are given selectively: once, few, many, or a class where the clone is expanded.

abundance: -; v_gene: TRBV9; j_gene: TRBJ2-3; d_gene: -; CDR3aa: CASSVGAATDTQYF; CDR3nt: TGTGCCAGCAGCGTAGGGGCGGCAACAGATACGCAGTATTTT
abundance: -; v_gene: TRBV7-9; j_gene: TRBJ2-5; d_gene: -; CDR3aa: CASSLQVQETQYF; CDR3nt: TGTGCCAGCAGCTTACAGGTCCAAGAGACCCAGTACTTC
abundance: -; v_gene: TRBV6-1; j_gene: TRBJ2-2; d_gene: -; CDR3aa: CASSDGTGELFF; CDR3nt: TGTGCCAGCAGTGATGGAACCGGGGAGCTGTTTTTT
abundance: -; v_gene: TRBV30; j_gene: TRBJ2-3; d_gene: TRBD2; CDR3aa: CAFGSGKVADTQYF; CDR3nt: TGTGCCTTCGGTAGCGGGAAGGTGGCAGATACGCAGTATTTT
abundance: -; v_gene: TRBV9; j_gene: TRBJ1-4; d_gene: -; CDR3aa: CASSLGERLTTNEKLFF; CDR3nt: TGTGCCAGCAGCTTGGGGGAGCGCCTCACAACTAATGAAAAACTGTTTTTT
abundance: -; v_gene: TRBV5-1; j_gene: TRBJ1-2; d_gene: TRBD1; CDR3aa: CASTPGWGQDAGYTF; CDR3nt: TGCGCCAGCACCCCCGGGTGGGGACAGGATGCTGGCTACACCTTC
abundance: -; v_gene: TRBV2; j_gene: TRBJ2-1; d_gene: TRBD2; CDR3aa: CASSDVLAGEYEQFF; CDR3nt: TGTGCCAGCAGTGATGTACTAGCGGGAGAGTATGAGCAGTTCTTC
abundance: few; v_gene: TRBV10-3; j_gene: TRBJ2-5; d_gene: -; CDR3aa: CAIISGNETQYF; CDR3nt: TGTGCCATCATCTCAGGGAATGAGACCCAGTACTTC
abundance: -; v_gene: TRBV9; j_gene: TRBJ2-3; d_gene: TRBD1; CDR3aa: CASSDNTGGWTDTQYF; CDR3nt: TGTGCCAGCAGTGATAATACAGGGGGCTGGACAGATACGCAGTATTTT
abundance: -; v_gene: TRBV29-1; j_gene: TRBJ1-1; d_gene: -; CDR3aa: CSGGQGFEAFF; CDR3nt: TGCAGCGGGGGGCAGGGTTTTGAAGCTTTCTTT
abundance: -; v_gene: TRBV24-1; j_gene: TRBJ2-3; d_gene: -; CDR3aa: CATSDLGPQDTQYF; CDR3nt: TGTGCCACCAGTGACCTCGGACCACAAGATACGCAGTATTTT
abundance: -; v_gene: TRBV5-4; j_gene: TRBJ2-5; d_gene: -; CDR3aa: CASSSQYQETQYF; CDR3nt: TGTGCCAGCAGCTCCCAGTACCAAGAGACCCAGTACTTC
abundance: -; v_gene: TRBV5-8; j_gene: TRBJ1-4; d_gene: -; CDR3aa: CASSFGEKLFF; CDR3nt: TGTGCCAGCAGCTTCGGTGAAAAACTGTTTTTT
abundance: -; v_gene: TRBV5-8; j_gene: TRBJ2-7; d_gene: -; CDR3aa: CATWPRNHYEQYF; CDR3nt: TGTGCCACCTGGCCCCGCAACCACTACGAGCAGTACTTC
abundance: -; v_gene: TRBV5-4; j_gene: TRBJ2-5; d_gene: -; CDR3aa: CASSLSHRATGETQYF; CDR3nt: TGTGCCAGCAGCTTGAGCCATAGGGCCACTGGGGAGACCCAGTACTTC
abundance: -; v_gene: TRBV18; j_gene: TRBJ2-1; d_gene: TRBD2; CDR3aa: CASSPGAGVYNEQFF; CDR3nt: TGTGCCAGCTCACCAGGAGCGGGAGTCTACAATGAGCAGTTCTTC
abundance: -; v_gene: TRBV18; j_gene: TRBJ1-5; d_gene: -; CDR3aa: CASSLGGAHGNQPQHF; CDR3nt: TGTGCCAGCTCTCTAGGCGGGGCACATGGCAATCAGCCCCAGCATTTT
abundance: once; v_gene: TRBV6-5; j_gene: TRBJ1-1; d_gene: -; CDR3aa: CASIRPWAEAFF; CDR3nt: TGTGCCAGCATAAGGCCCTGGGCTGAAGCTTTCTTT
abundance: -; v_gene: TRBV18; j_gene: TRBJ1-1; d_gene: -; CDR3aa: CASSEGSGNEAFF; CDR3nt: TGTGCCAGCTCAGAGGGCAGTGGTAATGAAGCTTTCTTT
abundance: -; v_gene: TRBV19; j_gene: TRBJ1-5; d_gene: TRBD1; CDR3aa: CASSQGAGEPQHF; CDR3nt: TGTGCCAGTAGTCAGGGGGCCGGGGAGCCCCAGCATTTT
abundance: -; v_gene: TRBV28; j_gene: TRBJ1-1; d_gene: TRBD1; CDR3aa: CASRTSGQGNTEAFF; CDR3nt: TGTGCCAGCAGAACCTCGGGACAGGGAAACACTGAAGCTTTCTTT
abundance: -; v_gene: TRBV5-1; j_gene: TRBJ1-3; d_gene: -; CDR3aa: CASSLGTEWNTIYF; CDR3nt: TGCGCCAGCAGCTTAGGTACGGAGTGGAACACCATATATTTT
abundance: -; v_gene: TRBV5-4; j_gene: TRBJ2-7; d_gene: TRBD2; CDR3aa: CATSAGYEQYF; CDR3nt: TGTGCCACCTCAGCGGGGTACGAGCAGTACTTC
abundance: -; v_gene: TRBV18; j_gene: TRBJ1-2; d_gene: TRBD1; CDR3aa: CASSPETGYGYGYTF; CDR3nt: TGTGCCAGCTCACCAGAGACAGGGTACGGCTATGGCTACACCTTC
abundance: -; v_gene: TRBV19; j_gene: TRBJ2-2; d_gene: -; CDR3aa: CASRLPFGTGELFF; CDR3nt: TGTGCCAGTCGACTACCCTTCGGGACCGGGGAGCTGTTTTTT
abundance: -; v_gene: TRBV5-1; j_gene: TRBJ1-3; d_gene: TRBD1; CDR3aa: CASSLVGQGVSPSGNTIYF; CDR3nt: TGCGCCAGCAGCTTGGTGGGACAGGGTGTTTCCCCCTCTGGAAACACCATATATTTT
abundance: -; v_gene: TRBV2; j_gene: TRBJ2-1; d_gene: TRBD2; CDR3aa: CASRLGGTSGRNEQFF; CDR3nt: TGTGCCAGCAGGCTCGGGGGGACTAGCGGGAGGAATGAGCAGTTCTTC
abundance: -; v_gene: TRBV27; j_gene: TRBJ2-6; d_gene: -; CDR3aa: CASSLLFSGANVLTF; CDR3nt: TGTGCCAGCAGTTTACTTTTCTCTGGGGCCAACGTCCTGACTTTC
abundance: -; v_gene: TRBV7-9; j_gene: TRBJ2-3; d_gene: -; CDR3aa: CASSPDGRDTQYF; CDR3nt: TGTGCCAGCAGCCCCGACGGTCGAGATACGCAGTATTTT
abundance: -; v_gene: TRBV15; j_gene: TRBJ1-5; d_gene: -; CDR3aa: CATSRVGQPQHF; CDR3nt: TGTGCCACCAGCAGGGTCGGTCAGCCCCAGCATTTT
abundance: few; v_gene: TRBV28; j_gene: TRBJ1-2; d_gene: -; CDR3aa: CASSPGVGYTF; CDR3nt: TGTGCCAGCAGTCCAGGTGTTGGCTACACCTTC
abundance: -; v_gene: TRBV4-1; j_gene: TRBJ2-7; d_gene: -; CDR3aa: CASSQELRPELYEQYF; CDR3nt: TGCGCCAGCAGCCAAGAATTGAGACCAGAACTCTACGAGCAGTACTTC
abundance: once; v_gene: TRBV6-2/TRBV6-3; j_gene: TRBJ1-3; d_gene: -; CDR3aa: CASSYLRGTHSGNTIYF; CDR3nt: TGTGCCAGCAGTTACTTACGAGGGACCCACTCTGGAAACACCATATATTTT
abundance: -; v_gene: TRBV19; j_gene: TRBJ2-7; d_gene: TRBD1; CDR3aa: CASSTRTGGYEQYF; CDR3nt: TGTGCCAGTAGTACCCGAACAGGGGGCTACGAGCAGTACTTC
abundance: -; v_gene: TRBV28; j_gene: TRBJ1-2; d_gene: -; CDR3aa: CASTLDPADYGYTF; CDR3nt: TGTGCCAGCACCTTAGACCCGGCGGACTATGGCTACACCTTC
abundance: -; v_gene: TRBV6-6; j_gene: TRBJ2-7; d_gene: -; CDR3aa: CASSYPGTYYEQYF; CDR3nt: TGTGCCAGCAGTTACCCCGGGACATACTACGAGCAGTACTTC
abundance: -; v_gene: TRBV9; j_gene: TRBJ1-4; d_gene: TRBD1; CDR3aa: CASSTAGGFNEKLFF; CDR3nt: TGTGCCAGCAGCACAGCAGGGGGATTTAATGAAAAACTGTTTTTT
abundance: -; v_gene: TRBV6-5; j_gene: TRBJ2-3; d_gene: -; CDR3aa: CASSETGAGADTQYF; CDR3nt: TGTGCCAGCAGCGAGACAGGGGCGGGGGCAGATACGCAGTATTTT
abundance: -; v_gene: TRBV9; j_gene: TRBJ1-3; d_gene: -; CDR3aa: CASSVAGSSSGNTIYF; CDR3nt: TGTGCCAGCAGCGTGGCGGGCTCGAGCTCTGGAAACACCATATATTTT
abundance: -; v_gene: TRBV6-2/TRBV6-3; j_gene: TRBJ1-2; d_gene: -; CDR3aa: CASSYPAEGYTF; CDR3nt: TGTGCCAGCAGTTACCCGGCGGAGGGCTACACCTTC
abundance: once; v_gene: TRBV10-2; j_gene: TRBJ1-6; d_gene: -; CDR3aa: CASSKQNSPLHF; CDR3nt: TGCGCCAGCAGCAAGCAGAATTCACCCCTCCACTTT
abundance: -; v_gene: TRBV7-9; j_gene: TRBJ2-5; d_gene: TRBD2; CDR3aa: CASSLVEREGRETQYF; CDR3nt: TGTGCCAGCAGCTTAGTGGAGCGGGAGGGCCGGGAGACCCAGTACTTC
abundance: -; v_gene: TRBV5-1; j_gene: TRBJ2-3; d_gene: -; CDR3aa: CASSLTGSPRDTQYF; CDR3nt: TGCGCCAGCAGCTTGACCGGGTCCCCCAGAGATACGCAGTATTTT
abundance: -; v_gene: TRBV6-5; j_gene: TRBJ1-1; d_gene: TRBD1; CDR3aa: CASRRTGYEAFF; CDR3nt: TGTGCCAGCAGGAGGACAGGGTATGAAGCTTTCTTT
abundance: -; v_gene: TRBV2; j_gene: TRBJ1-1; d_gene: -; CDR3aa: CASSVMSNTEAFF; CDR3nt: TGTGCCAGCAGTGTGATGAGTAACACTGAAGCTTTCTTT
abundance: -; v_gene: TRBV11-3; j_gene: TRBJ2-1; d_gene: TRBD2; CDR3aa: CASTRLAGDDEQFF; CDR3nt: TGTGCCAGCACCAGACTAGCGGGAGATGATGAGCAGTTCTTC
abundance: -; v_gene: TRBV11-1; j_gene: TRBJ2-7; d_gene: -; CDR3aa: CASSSWEGVVDEQYF; CDR3nt: TGTGCCAGCAGCTCCTGGGAAGGGGTTGTAGACGAGCAGTACTTC
abundance: -; v_gene: TRBV7-9; j_gene: TRBJ1-3; d_gene: -; CDR3aa: CASSFSGISGNTIYF; CDR3nt: TGTGCCAGCAGCTTTTCGGGGATCTCTGGAAACACCATATATTTT
abundance: -; v_gene: TRBV2; j_gene: TRBJ2-3; d_gene: -; CDR3aa: CASGGIWSTDTQYF; CDR3nt: TGTGCCAGCGGGGGAATTTGGAGCACAGATACGCAGTATTTT
abundance: -; v_gene: TRBV11-3; j_gene: TRBJ2-2; d_gene: -; CDR3aa: CASSARGGTGELFF; CDR3nt: TGTGCCAGCAGCGCCAGGGGTGGAACCGGGGAGCTGTTTTTT
abundance: -; v_gene: TRBV10-3; j_gene: TRBJ1-1; d_gene: -; CDR3aa: CAIRQLNTEAFF; CDR3nt: TGTGCCATAAGACAGTTGAACACTGAAGCTTTCTTT
abundance: few; v_gene: TRBV7-9; j_gene: TRBJ1-5; d_gene: -; CDR3aa: CASSLGGSGNQPQHF; CDR3nt: TGTGCCAGCAGCTTAGGGGGTTCAGGCAATCAGCCCCAGCATTTT
abundance: -; v_gene: TRBV18; j_gene: TRBJ1-4; d_gene: -; CDR3aa: CASSPSATNEKLFF; CDR3nt: TGTGCCAGCTCACCGTCGGCAACTAATGAAAAACTGTTTTTT
abundance: -; v_gene: TRBV24-1; j_gene: TRBJ2-1; d_gene: TRBD1; CDR3aa: CATSDSRTGRDNEQFF; CDR3nt: TGTGCCACCAGTGATTCGCGGACAGGGCGAGACAATGAGCAGTTCTTC
abundance: -; v_gene: TRBV28; j_gene: TRBJ2-1; d_gene: -; CDR3aa: CASRAGLGEQFF; CDR3nt: TGTGCCAGCAGAGCGGGCTTGGGCGAGCAGTTCTTC
abundance: -; v_gene: TRBV4-1; j_gene: TRBJ2-1; d_gene: -; CDR3aa: CASSQATLTKHNEQFF; CDR3nt: TGCGCCAGCAGCCAAGCCACTTTGACGAAACACAATGAGCAGTTCTTC
abundance: -; v_gene: TRBV28; j_gene: TRBJ1-6; d_gene: -; CDR3aa: CASTRDGLTTLHF; CDR3nt: TGTGCCAGCACCCGGGACGGGCTGACAACCCTCCACTTT
abundance: -; v_gene: TRBV19; j_gene: TRBJ1-1; d_gene: TRBD1; CDR3aa: CASRHRGLSEDTEAFF; CDR3nt: TGTGCCAGTAGGCACAGGGGTTTATCTGAGGACACTGAAGCTTTCTTT
abundance: -; v_gene: TRBV27; j_gene: TRBJ2-7; d_gene: TRBD2; CDR3aa: CASSLTGTSGFLEQYF; CDR3nt: TGTGCCAGCAGTCTAACTGGGACTAGCGGGTTTCTCGAGCAGTACTTC